These T cell receptor beta chains were read from a single sample in a study of blood T cells in healthy people across ages. Each CDR3 protein gets one entry after TCRdb re-called the 5' RACE reads with MiXCR. The repertoire holds approximately 810,000 distinct CDR3 sequences, with 36% as singletons. What was sequenced was blood. The source is a man aged 18-30 years in good health. CDR3s include the opening cysteine and the closing phenylalanine or tryptophan. Fields, in order: J gene, clone size, D gene, V gene, CDR3 DNA, CDR3 protein. A D gene is named only where the DNA matches it firmly. Clone size is stated in some rows and not others, as once, few, many or a class when expanded.

j_call: TRBJ1-5
clone_size: few
d_call: .
v_call: TRBV5-1
cdr3_nt: TGCGCCAGCAGCGAGGACAGTTTTTCGCCCCAGCATTTT
cdr3_aa: CASSEDSFSPQHF

j_call: TRBJ1-1
clone_size: .
d_call: TRBD1
v_call: TRBV6-6
cdr3_nt: TGTGCCAGCACCTCGACAGGGAGGGACACTGAAGCTTTCTTT
cdr3_aa: CASTSTGRDTEAFF

j_call: TRBJ2-3
clone_size: many
d_call: TRBD2
v_call: TRBV2
cdr3_nt: TGTGCCAGCAGTGGGGCTAGCGGGGGAGGGAATACGCAGTATTTT
cdr3_aa: CASSGASGGGNTQYF

j_call: TRBJ2-7
clone_size: .
d_call: .
v_call: TRBV12-3/TRBV12-4
cdr3_nt: TGTGCCAGCAGTACCGGACAAAGCTACGAGCAGTACTTC
cdr3_aa: CASSTGQSYEQYF

j_call: TRBJ1-6
clone_size: .
d_call: .
v_call: TRBV20-1
cdr3_nt: TGCAGTGCTAGAGTTGGTACAGGGAATTCACCCCTCCACTTT
cdr3_aa: CSARVGTGNSPLHF

j_call: TRBJ2-5
clone_size: .
d_call: .
v_call: TRBV29-1
cdr3_nt: TGCAGCGCGTTTGGGGAAATAAAGGGACACCAAGAGACCCAGTACTTC
cdr3_aa: CSAFGEIKGHQETQYF

j_call: TRBJ1-2
clone_size: .
d_call: .
v_call: TRBV15
cdr3_nt: TGTGCCACCAGCAGAGATTTCGGGGGACTTAACTATGGCTACACCTTC
cdr3_aa: CATSRDFGGLNYGYTF

j_call: TRBJ2-3
clone_size: few
d_call: .
v_call: TRBV29-1
cdr3_nt: TGCAGCGCCGGGGACGGCCCGAGGGGTACGCAGTATTTT
cdr3_aa: CSAGDGPRGTQYF

j_call: TRBJ1-2
clone_size: many
d_call: TRBD1
v_call: TRBV3-1
cdr3_nt: TGTGCCAGCAGCCCCTCCGGGACAGGGGCCGGCTATGGCTACACCTTC
cdr3_aa: CASSPSGTGAGYGYTF

j_call: TRBJ1-5
clone_size: .
d_call: .
v_call: TRBV4-3
cdr3_nt: TGCGTCAGCAGCCAAGATTGGGGGGAAGGTCAGCCCCAGCATTTT
cdr3_aa: CVSSQDWGEGQPQHF

j_call: TRBJ2-7
clone_size: .
d_call: .
v_call: TRBV7-6
cdr3_nt: TGTGCCAGCAGCTCACGGCCTGGAGCCTACGAGCAGTACTTC
cdr3_aa: CASSSRPGAYEQYF

j_call: TRBJ1-4
clone_size: few
d_call: .
v_call: TRBV4-3
cdr3_nt: TGCGCCAGCAGCCAAGATGGTGCCAGTTATAATGAAAAACTGTTTTTT
cdr3_aa: CASSQDGASYNEKLFF

j_call: TRBJ1-1
clone_size: .
d_call: .
v_call: TRBV10-3
cdr3_nt: TGTGCCATCAGTGAGCCGGGGGACGGGGACACTGAAGCTTTCTTT
cdr3_aa: CAISEPGDGDTEAFF

j_call: TRBJ2-4
clone_size: few
d_call: .
v_call: TRBV29-1
cdr3_nt: TGCAGCGTTGAAGAACTTTCGGGACCGGTAAAAAACATTCAGTACTTC
cdr3_aa: CSVEELSGPVKNIQYF

j_call: TRBJ1-1
clone_size: .
d_call: .
v_call: TRBV12-3/TRBV12-4
cdr3_nt: TGTGCCAGCAGTGTATCACCCGGCGAGACTGAAGCTTTCTTT
cdr3_aa: CASSVSPGETEAFF

j_call: TRBJ2-7
clone_size: .
d_call: TRBD1
v_call: TRBV4-3
cdr3_nt: TGCGCCAGCAGCATGGGACAGGGGGGCGAGCAGTACTTC
cdr3_aa: CASSMGQGGEQYF